This T cell receptor (beta chain) was sequenced during a study of OX40 agonist ivuxolimab in advanced cancers. The overall study: Given to patients was ivuxolimab, an agonistic anti-OX40 (CD134) antibody. A partial response was reached by three patients: one with hepatocellular carcinoma and two with cutaneous melanoma.

On this clone: Its antigen is as yet unknown.

Using immunoSEQ multiplex PCR, the repertoire was profiled, and TCRdb retains in-frame clones only, with some absent. The sample records tens of thousands of clones, 84% being singletons. Germline V lookup: CDR1 ENHRY, CDR2 SYGVKD. The CDR3 covers 14 residues. V was clipped by 6 bases and J by 2 bases, with 12 bases between them. Study results and limitations: CD8+ T cells averaged more expanded clones than CD4+.

The specimen was CD4+ or CD8+ T cells sorted from blood, collected in a trial of the OX40 agonist ivuxolimab. This clonotype originated in an adult with an advanced solid tumor such as melanoma, head and neck, liver or kidney cancer. The rearrangement links TRBV10-3 to TRBJ2-3; D ambiguous. The CDR3 sequence is CAISPGPSTDTQYF. The CDR3 nucleotides read TGTGCCATCAGCCCTGGCCCGTCCACAGATACGCAGTATTTT.